There are a few counts of the clone carrying this T cell receptor (beta chain). The assay was immunoSEQ multiplex PCR, and TCRdb's table has in-frame clones only and misses some. The top ten clones hold 0.25% to 0.3% of a sample with some 80,000 clones, roughly 94% of them seen once. This record belongs to a study of technical replicates of blood from a handful of donors. The CDR3 has 11 amino acids. Losses at the gene ends were 5 bases for V and 7 bases for J; bases not matched to a gene: 3. Germline loops: CDR1 SQVTM, CDR2 ANQGSEA. The chain uses TRBV29-1 and TRBJ1-1; 8 bases fit TRBD1. This clonotype was sampled from a human donor in good health. Material for sequencing was T cells isolated from PBMCs. The CDR3 loop reads CSVPGQDEAFF. The DNA of the CDR3 is TGCAGCGTTCCGGGACAGGATGAAGCTTTCTTT.